The 5 T cell receptor beta chains reported below all come from one sample, sequenced in a study of blood T cells in healthy people across ages. Next came a second PCR, run for about 7 to 12 cycles, which used a sample-barcoded 5' primer along with a J-beta primer mix. TCRdb recomputed calls from the 5' RACE reads with MiXCR, one row per CDR3 protein. The sample contains 1.5 million to 2 million distinct CDR3 sequences, around 40% of which appear only once. Specimen: blood. The source of these receptors is a human donor in good health.

V and J are TRBV6-2 or TRBV6-3 and TRBJ2-1; TRBD2 aligns across 9 bases. In germline, CDR1 is MNHEY, CDR2 SVGEGT. The CDR3 is made up of 14 amino acids. V was pared by 8 bases and J by 4 bases, with 6 bases of the junction left unmatched. The CDR3 sequence: CASRVSGGYNEQFF. CDR3 DNA: TGTGCCAGCCGTGTTAGCGGGGGATACAATGAGCAGTTCTTC.

Here the CDR3 DNA reads TGTGCCAGCAGCGGGACTAGCGGTCAACCCTACAATGAGCAGTTCTTC. As protein: CASSGTSGQPYNEQFF. The chain couples TRBV9 to TRBJ2-1; 10 bases align to TRBD2. V shed 3 bases and J 2 bases; nucleotides not matched to a gene: 5. In germline, CDR1 is SGDLS, CDR2 YYNGEE. This CDR3 contains 16 residues.

This chain joins TRBV7-9 and TRBJ2-2; 8 nucleotides line up with TRBD1. V lost 5 bases, J lost 0 bases, and 5 bases stayed unmatched. The length of the CDR3 is 16 residues. Germline CDR1 and CDR2: SEHNR and FQNEAQ (reference sequence). The CDR3 DNA follows: TGTGCCAGCAGCGCGAGACAGGGGTCGAACACCGGGGAGCTGTTTTTT. Translation: CASSARQGSNTGELFF. The whole variable domain, remainder taken from reference TRBV7-9 and TRBJ2-2, is DTGVSQNPRHKITKRGQNVTFRCDPISEHNRLYWYRQTLGQGPEFLTYFQNEAQLEKSRLLSDRFSAERPKGSFSTLEIQRTEQGDSAMYLCASSARQGSNTGELFFGEGSRLTVL.

This clonotype was picked up a small number of times. V is TRBV4-3 and J is TRBJ1-5, with D hard to call. The CDR3 sequence is 16 residues long. CDR1 and CDR2 from the germline V gene are LGHNA and YSLEER. V lost 8 bases and J 0 bases, leaving 17 bases between the germline ends. The CDR3, as DNA: TGCGCCAGCGAAGCGAGGGCCCGAAGTAGCAATCAGCCCCAGCATTTT. Protein sequence: CASEARARSSNQPQHF.

Only a few counts were recorded for this clonotype. This chain joins TRBV15 and TRBJ2-7, with 7 bases lining up with TRBD1. V gave up 3 bases and J gave up 2 bases; unmatched junction bases: 4. Germline lookup yields CDR1 LNHNV and CDR2 YYDKDF (reference sequence). The CDR3 spans 14 residues. As DNA, the CDR3 is TGTGCCACCAGCAGTGACAGGGTAACCTACGAGCAGTACTTC. This gives the protein CATSSDRVTYEQYF.